Included here is one T cell receptor (beta chain) sequence, with context. Antigen specificity is unknown. This record belongs to a study of cytomegalovirus exposure and HLA in healthy donors. Overall study findings and caveats: Cytomegalovirus status was reportedly diagnosed by the classifier with high sensitivity and specificity. A later analysis found first-cohort TCR clusters tended to co-occur in the 130 or so validation repertoires. While the bulk of TCR sequences proved rare, some public TCRs turned up in many donors.

Germline CDR1 and CDR2: SGHAT and FQDESV (reference sequence). There are 18 residues in the CDR3. Trimming removed 3 bases from V and 7 bases from J, with 22 bases in between. Donors were drawn from the approximately 120-subject validation cohort, separate from the roughly 670-subject first cohort. The repertoire was sequenced with immunoSEQ multiplex PCR; TCRdb's copy has only in-frame clones and lacks some. The sample holds approximately 76,000 clones, about 93% seen once. The clonotype was recovered from a young woman in good health and CMV-seronegative. The gene calls are TRBV11-1 and TRBJ1-6; D perhaps matches TRBD1 (6 bases). The sequenced sample consisted of PBMCs. The CDR3 DNA sequence: TGTGCCAGCAGCTTGCCCCCAACTACAGGGATGGTGAATTCACCCCTCCACTTT. Amino acids: CASSLPPTTGMVNSPLHF.